This T cell receptor beta chain was observed in a study of shared clonotypes between healthy human individuals (TCRdb year 2020). Background on the whole study: A few men and a couple of women, aged 18 to 49 years, made up the cohort. Per donor, three plates each were used for CD4 naive and CD4 memory, two for CD8 naive, and one for CD8 memory. To estimate repertoire size and how much clonotypes are shared between individuals, the study performed deep sequencing of blood TCR repertoires from a few healthy adults. To increase sequencing depth and limit assay-specific biases, different laboratories used diverse techniques to prepare libraries and sequence TCR repertoires. Leukapheresis yielded between about 0.9 and 8.9 billion PBMCs per donor.

The CDR3 runs 15 residues from the cysteine to the phenylalanine. The CDR3 DNA has 45 bases and is translated from base 1. Deletion took 1 base off V and 11 bases off J, with a span of 20 bases between the germline ends. Via the germline V gene (reference sequence), CDR1 is LNHNV and CDR2 YYDKDF. Worth noting for this clone: Its recognized antigen is unknown. Per-base quality was not reported, and no clone a single base away is much larger than it.

Points the paper makes about the study in general: Compared with non-shared clonotypes, the clonotypes found in all four sorted-subset donors had higher generation probabilities. Naive subsets generally had larger estimated clonotype richness than memory subsets did. About 4.5% of naive CD4, around 4% of naive CD8, 2% to 2.5% of memory CD4, and around 0.4% of memory CD8 clonotypes were shared across several donors. Based on pairwise subsampling, the degree of clonotype sharing among donors was expected to be affected by sequencing depth. Incomplete sequencing was indicated by rarefaction of sorted-subset datasets, despite the large sequencing depth. The genetic and exposure-history diversity represented was limited by the small number of donors. Sampling was restricted to blood, and TCR repertoires in tissue are likely to differ from TCR repertoires in blood.

Healthy HIV-negative adults with no recently reported acute infections or vaccinations were included as donors. Every donor was a Caucasian adult living in Nashville, Tennessee, USA. CD4+ T cells were enriched by magnetic negative selection, after which naive cells were positively selected on CD45RA and the negative fraction was taken as the memory subset. After blood collection by leukapheresis, PBMCs were isolated using Ficoll-Histopaque density gradient centrifugation and then cryopreserved in the vapor phase of liquid nitrogen. Analytical flow cytometry was used to check the purity and quantity of every magnetically sorted T cell population. Genomic DNA was isolated from every sorted fraction and measured by UV absorbance on a Nanodrop 2000c. TCR CDR3 regions were amplified from genomic DNA by multiplex PCR using the deep immunoSEQ assay. Extracted genomic DNA from each cell subset was spread evenly across all wells of several immunoSEQ 96-well plates, with each plate serving as a replicate. Each replicate PCR for sorted subsets received around 210 ng genomic DNA, equal to tens of thousands of T cell genomes. Purified libraries were measured with a Qubit 3.0 fluorometer, size-checked on a Bioanalyzer 2100, and measured again with the KAPA Library Quantification kit. Every immunoSEQ 96-well plate was sequenced on a separate single-read 150-cycle Illumina NextSeq 550 flow cell. The authors processed their data as follows. Because the immunoSEQ output held only junctional sequences and lacked quality scores, the filtering could not match the filtering applied to full-length reads. To assign V/J genes and CDR3, sequences were annotated against IMGT germline references using PyIR, a Python wrapper for IgBLAST v1.9. Reads with weak V/J assignments (E-value above 1e-6), missing CDR3, stop codons, out-of-frame junctions, or ambiguous translated residues were removed. V3J clonotypes were defined as sequences sharing the same inferred V gene, J gene, and CDR3 amino acid sequence. Percentage overlap between repertoires was calculated by dividing the number of shared unique clonotypes by the size of the smaller repertoire. Repertoire richness was assessed with RTK rarefaction, the Chao1 estimator, and Recon v2.1 estimates of unobserved clonotypes. Generation probabilities were computed with OLGA for all TCRbeta clonotypes obtained by the gDNA method from a handful of donors. In TCRdb, the immuneACCESS table is reduced to in-frame sequences with V and J assigned. These tables do not hold every clone; where another copy was compared, an unresolved V gene accounts for under half, and the others remain unexplained. The V and J calls and clone size were taken over from that table, and D and trimming were inferred from the DNA. The sample table shows 2 million to 2.5 million clones, and 85% to 95% are seen once. The ten biggest clones cover about 0.41% of the sample.

The receptor was derived from a man between 18 and 29 years old in good health. Some clones in this sample may be carry-over from other donors' samples. Sequencing input: naive CD4+ T cells from PBMCs. Sample cell subset or site, as interpreted from the label and publication: CD45RA+ positively selected. The chain employs TRBV15 and TRBJ1-1; the D gene assignment is ambiguous. The DNA reads as follows: TGTGCCACCAGCAGAGGAATGGGCCACCTCACGTATGCTTTCTTT. Its protein reads: CATSRGMGHLTYAFF.